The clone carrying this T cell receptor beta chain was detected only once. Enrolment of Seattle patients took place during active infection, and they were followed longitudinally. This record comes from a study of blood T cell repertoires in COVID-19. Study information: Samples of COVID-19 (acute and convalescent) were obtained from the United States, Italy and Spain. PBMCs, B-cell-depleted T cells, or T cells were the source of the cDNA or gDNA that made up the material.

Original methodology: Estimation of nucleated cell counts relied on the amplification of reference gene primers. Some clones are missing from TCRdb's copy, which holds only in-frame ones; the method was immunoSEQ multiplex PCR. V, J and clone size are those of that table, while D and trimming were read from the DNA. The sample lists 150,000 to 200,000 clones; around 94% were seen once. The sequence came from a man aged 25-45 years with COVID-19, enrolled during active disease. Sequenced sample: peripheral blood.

The CDR3 reads CASSPPSRDYGYTF. Here the CDR3 DNA reads TGTGCCAGCTCACCACCGTCCAGGGACTATGGCTACACCTTC. The chain has TRBV18 and TRBJ1-2, with D possibly being TRBD1 (5 bases). The length of the CDR3 is 14 residues. Germline CDR1 KGHSH, CDR2 LQKENI. The germline V and J ends were trimmed by 0 bases and 3 bases, with 8 bases remaining between them.